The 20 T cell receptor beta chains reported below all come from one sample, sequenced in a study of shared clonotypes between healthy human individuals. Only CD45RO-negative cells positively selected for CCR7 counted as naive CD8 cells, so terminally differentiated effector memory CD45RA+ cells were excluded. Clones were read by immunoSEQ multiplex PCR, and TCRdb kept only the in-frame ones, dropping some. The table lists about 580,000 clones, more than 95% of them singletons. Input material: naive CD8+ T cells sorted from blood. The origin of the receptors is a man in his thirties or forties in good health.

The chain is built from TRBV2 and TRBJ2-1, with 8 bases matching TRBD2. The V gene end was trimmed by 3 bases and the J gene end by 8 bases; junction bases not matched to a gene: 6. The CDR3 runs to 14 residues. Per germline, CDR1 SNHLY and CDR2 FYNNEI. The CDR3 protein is CASSDSAGVDEQFF. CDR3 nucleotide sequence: TGTGCCAGCAGTGACTCAGCGGGAGTCGATGAGCAGTTCTTC.

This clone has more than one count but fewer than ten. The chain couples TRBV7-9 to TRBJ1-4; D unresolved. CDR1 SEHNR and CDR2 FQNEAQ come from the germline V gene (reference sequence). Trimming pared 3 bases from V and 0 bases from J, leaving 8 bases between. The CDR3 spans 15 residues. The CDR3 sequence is CASSFSRTTNEKLFF. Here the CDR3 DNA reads TGTGCCAGCAGCTTCTCCCGGACAACTAATGAAAAACTGTTTTTT.

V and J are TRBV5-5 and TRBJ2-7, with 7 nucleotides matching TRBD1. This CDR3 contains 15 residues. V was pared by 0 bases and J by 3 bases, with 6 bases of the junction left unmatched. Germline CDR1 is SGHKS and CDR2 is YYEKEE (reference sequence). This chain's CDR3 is CASSLGSGGNYEQYF. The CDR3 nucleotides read TGTGCCAGCAGCTTGGGGTCAGGGGGTAACTACGAGCAGTACTTC.

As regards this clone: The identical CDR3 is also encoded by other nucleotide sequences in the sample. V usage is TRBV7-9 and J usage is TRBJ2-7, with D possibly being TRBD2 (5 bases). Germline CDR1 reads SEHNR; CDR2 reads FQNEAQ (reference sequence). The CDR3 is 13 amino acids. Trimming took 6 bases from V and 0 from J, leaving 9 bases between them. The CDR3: CASRPRDSYEQYF. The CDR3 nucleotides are TGTGCCAGCAGACCCCGGGACTCCTACGAGCAGTACTTC.

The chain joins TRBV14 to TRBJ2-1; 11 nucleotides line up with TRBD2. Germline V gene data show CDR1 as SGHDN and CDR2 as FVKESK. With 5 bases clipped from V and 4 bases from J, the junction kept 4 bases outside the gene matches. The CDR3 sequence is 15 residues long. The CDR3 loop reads CASSDGTSGYNEQFF. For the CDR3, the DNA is TGTGCCAGCAGCGACGGGACTAGCGGTTACAATGAGCAGTTCTTC.

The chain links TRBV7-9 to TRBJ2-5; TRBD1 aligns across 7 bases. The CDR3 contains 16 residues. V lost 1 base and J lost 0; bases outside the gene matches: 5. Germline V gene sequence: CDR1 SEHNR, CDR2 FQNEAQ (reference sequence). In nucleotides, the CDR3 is TGTGCCAGCAGCTTAGATTCGGGACAGAACCAAGAGACCCAGTACTTC. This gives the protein CASSLDSGQNQETQYF.

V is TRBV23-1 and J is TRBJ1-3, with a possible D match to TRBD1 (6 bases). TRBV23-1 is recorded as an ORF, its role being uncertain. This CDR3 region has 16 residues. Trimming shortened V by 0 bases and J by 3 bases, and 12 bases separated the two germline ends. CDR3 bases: TGCGCCAGCAGTCAATCTAGGGCAGGGGATGGAAACACCATATATTTT. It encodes CASSQSRAGDGNTIYF.

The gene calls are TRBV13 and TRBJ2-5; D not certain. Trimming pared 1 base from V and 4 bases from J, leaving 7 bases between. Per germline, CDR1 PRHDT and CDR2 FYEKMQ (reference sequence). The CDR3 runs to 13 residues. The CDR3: CASSLEVGETQYF. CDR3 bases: TGTGCCAGCAGCTTAGAGGTAGGAGAGACCCAGTACTTC.

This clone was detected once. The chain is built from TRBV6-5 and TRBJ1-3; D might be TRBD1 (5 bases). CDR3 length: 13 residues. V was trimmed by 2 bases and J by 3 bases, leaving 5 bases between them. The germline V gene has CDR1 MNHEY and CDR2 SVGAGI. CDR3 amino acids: CASSYRGGNTIYF. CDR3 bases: TGTGCCAGCAGTTACAGGGGTGGAAACACCATATATTTT.

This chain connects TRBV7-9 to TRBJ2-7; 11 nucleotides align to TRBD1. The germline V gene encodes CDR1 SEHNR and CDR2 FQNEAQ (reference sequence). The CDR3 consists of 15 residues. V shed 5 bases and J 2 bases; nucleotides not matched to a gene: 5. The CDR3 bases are TGTGCCAGCAGCCCAAGGACAGGGGGCCCCTACGAGCAGTACTTC. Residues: CASSPRTGGPYEQYF.

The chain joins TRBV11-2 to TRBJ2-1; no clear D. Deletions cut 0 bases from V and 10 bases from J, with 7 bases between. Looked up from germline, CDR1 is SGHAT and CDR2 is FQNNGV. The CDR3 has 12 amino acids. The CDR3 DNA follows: TGTGCCAGCAGCTTAGAGGTCTTAGAGCAGTTCTTC. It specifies CASSLEVLEQFF.

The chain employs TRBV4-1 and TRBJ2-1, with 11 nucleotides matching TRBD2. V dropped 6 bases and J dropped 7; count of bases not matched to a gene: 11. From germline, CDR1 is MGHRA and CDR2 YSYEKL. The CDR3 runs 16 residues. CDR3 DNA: TGCGCCAGCAGTGAAATACTAGCGGGAGCTGCAAATGAGCAGTTCTTC. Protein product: CASSEILAGAANEQFF.

The CDR3 DNA sequence: TGTGCCAGCAGTTTCGGGACTAGCGGGACCGGGGAGCTGTTTTTT. This translates into CASSFGTSGTGELFF. The chain couples TRBV6-5 to TRBJ2-2, with TRBD2 matching 12 bases. After removal of 4 bases from V and 5 bases from J, the junction contained 2 bases not matched to a gene. From germline, CDR1 is MNHEY and CDR2 SVGAGI. CDR3 length: 15 residues.

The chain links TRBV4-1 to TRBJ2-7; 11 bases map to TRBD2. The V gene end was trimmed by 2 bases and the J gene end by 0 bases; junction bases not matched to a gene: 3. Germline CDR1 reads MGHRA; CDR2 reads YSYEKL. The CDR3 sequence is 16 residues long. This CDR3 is CASSQYTSGSSYEQYF. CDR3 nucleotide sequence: TGCGCCAGCAGCCAATATACTAGCGGGAGCTCCTACGAGCAGTACTTC.

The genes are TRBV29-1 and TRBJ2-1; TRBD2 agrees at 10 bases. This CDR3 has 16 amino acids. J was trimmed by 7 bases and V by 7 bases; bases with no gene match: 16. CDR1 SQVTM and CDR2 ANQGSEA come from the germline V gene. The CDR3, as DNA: TGCAGCGCCGATGGTTCTATTAGCGGGAGGTTGAATGAGCAGTTCTTC. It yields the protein CSADGSISGRLNEQFF.

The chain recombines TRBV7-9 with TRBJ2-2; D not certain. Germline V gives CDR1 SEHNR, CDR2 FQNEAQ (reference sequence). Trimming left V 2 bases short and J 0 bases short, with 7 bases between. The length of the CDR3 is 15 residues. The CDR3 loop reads CASSLPTANTGELFF. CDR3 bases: TGTGCCAGCAGCTTACCCACGGCGAACACCGGGGAGCTGTTTTTT.

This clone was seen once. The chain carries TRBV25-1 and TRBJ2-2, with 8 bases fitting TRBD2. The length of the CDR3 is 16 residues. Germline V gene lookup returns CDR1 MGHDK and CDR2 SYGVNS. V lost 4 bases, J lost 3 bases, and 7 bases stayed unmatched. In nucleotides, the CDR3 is TGTGCCAGCAGTGGAAGTAGCGGGAAAGACACCGGGGAGCTGTTTTTT. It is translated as CASSGSSGKDTGELFF.

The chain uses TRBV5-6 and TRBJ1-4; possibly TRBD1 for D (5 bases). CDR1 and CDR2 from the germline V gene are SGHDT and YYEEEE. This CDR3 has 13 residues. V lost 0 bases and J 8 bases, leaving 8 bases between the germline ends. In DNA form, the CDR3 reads TGTGCCAGCAGCTTGGGGGGGAGCGAAAAACTGTTTTTT. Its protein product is CASSLGGSEKLFF. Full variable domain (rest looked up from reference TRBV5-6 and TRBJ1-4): DAGVTQSPTHLIKTRGQQVTLRCSPKSGHDTVSWYQQALGQGPQFIFQYYEEEERQRGNFPDRFSGHQFPNYSSELNVNALLLGDSALYLCASSLGGSEKLFFGSGTQLSVL.

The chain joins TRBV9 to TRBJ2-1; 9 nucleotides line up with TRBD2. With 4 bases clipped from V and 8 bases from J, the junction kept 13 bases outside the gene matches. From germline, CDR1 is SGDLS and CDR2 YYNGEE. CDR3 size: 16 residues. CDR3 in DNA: TGTGCCAGCAGCTCCTCAAGTAAGGGCGGGAGGGATGAGCAGTTCTTC. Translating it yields CASSSSSKGGRDEQFF.

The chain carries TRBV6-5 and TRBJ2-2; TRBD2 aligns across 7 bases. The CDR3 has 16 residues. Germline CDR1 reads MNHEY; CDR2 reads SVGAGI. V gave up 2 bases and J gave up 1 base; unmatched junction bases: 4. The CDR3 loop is CASSYGRGLNTGELFF. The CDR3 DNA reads TGTGCCAGCAGTTACGGGCGGGGGTTGAACACCGGGGAGCTGTTTTTT.